This T cell receptor beta chain was retrieved from a study of T cells after somatic rescue of genetic block. Measured with immunoSEQ multiplex PCR; TCRdb has only the in-frame clones, and not every one. The sample consists of 13,000 to 15,000 clones, about three quarters of them appearing once. Only a few counts were recorded for this clone. This CDR3 is 14 amino acids long. Germline V gene data show CDR1 as SGHAT and CDR2 as FQNNGV. V shed 4 bases and J shed 0 bases, with 10 bases lying between them. The chain combines TRBV11-2 with TRBJ2-7; weak D call: TRBD2 (5 bases). The TCR was taken from a boy between 10 and 17 years old. Sequencing was performed on peripheral blood mononuclear cells (PBMCs). The CDR3 region has the DNA TGTGCCAGCAGCTCCCGGACTTTCTCCTACGAGCAGTACTTC. Its translation is CASSSRTFSYEQYF.